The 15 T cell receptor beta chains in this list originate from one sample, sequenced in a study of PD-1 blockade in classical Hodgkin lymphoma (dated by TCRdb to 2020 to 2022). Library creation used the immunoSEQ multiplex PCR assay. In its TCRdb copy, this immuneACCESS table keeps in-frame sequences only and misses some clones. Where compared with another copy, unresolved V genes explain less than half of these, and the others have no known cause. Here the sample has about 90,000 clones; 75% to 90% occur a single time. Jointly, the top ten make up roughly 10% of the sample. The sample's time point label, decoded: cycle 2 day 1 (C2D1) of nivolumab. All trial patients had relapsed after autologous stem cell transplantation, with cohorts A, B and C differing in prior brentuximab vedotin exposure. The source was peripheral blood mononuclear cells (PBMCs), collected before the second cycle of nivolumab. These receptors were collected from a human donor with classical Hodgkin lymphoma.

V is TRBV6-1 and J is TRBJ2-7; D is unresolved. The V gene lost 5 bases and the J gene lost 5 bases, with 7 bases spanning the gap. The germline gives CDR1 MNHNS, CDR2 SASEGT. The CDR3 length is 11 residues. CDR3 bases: TGTGCCAGCAGTTACATCCACGAGCAGTACTTC. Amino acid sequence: CASSYIHEQYF.

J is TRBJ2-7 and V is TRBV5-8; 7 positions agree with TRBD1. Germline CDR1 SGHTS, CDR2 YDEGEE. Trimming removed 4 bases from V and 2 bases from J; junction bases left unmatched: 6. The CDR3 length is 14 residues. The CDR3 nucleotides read TGTGCCAGCAGCCTAGACAGGGTTCCCTACGAGCAGTACTTC. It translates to CASSLDRVPYEQYF.

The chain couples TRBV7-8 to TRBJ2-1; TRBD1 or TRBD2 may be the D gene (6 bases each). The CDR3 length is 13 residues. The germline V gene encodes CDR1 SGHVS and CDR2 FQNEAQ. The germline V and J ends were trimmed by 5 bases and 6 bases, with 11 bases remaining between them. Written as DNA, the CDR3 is TGTGCCAGCAGCCGGGGGCGTAGCAATGAGCAGTTCTTC. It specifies CASSRGRSNEQFF.

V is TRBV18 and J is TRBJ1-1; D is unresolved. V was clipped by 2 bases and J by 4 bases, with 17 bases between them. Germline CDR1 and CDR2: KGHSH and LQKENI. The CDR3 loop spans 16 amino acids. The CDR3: CASSPYGGPGGTEAFF. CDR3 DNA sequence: TGTGCCAGCTCACCATACGGAGGACCGGGAGGCACTGAAGCTTTCTTT.

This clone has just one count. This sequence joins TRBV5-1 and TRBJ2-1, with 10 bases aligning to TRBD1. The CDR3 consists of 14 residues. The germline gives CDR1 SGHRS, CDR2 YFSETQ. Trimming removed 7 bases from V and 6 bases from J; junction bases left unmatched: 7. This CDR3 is CASYGTGASNEQFF. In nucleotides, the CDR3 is TGCGCCAGCTATGGGACAGGGGCCTCCAATGAGCAGTTCTTC.

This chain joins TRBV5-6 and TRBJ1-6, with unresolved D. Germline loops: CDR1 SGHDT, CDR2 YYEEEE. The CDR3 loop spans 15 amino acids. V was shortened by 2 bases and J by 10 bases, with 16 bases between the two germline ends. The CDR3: CASSFHTDFPSPLHF. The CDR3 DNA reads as TGTGCCAGCAGCTTTCATACCGATTTCCCCTCACCCCTCCACTTT. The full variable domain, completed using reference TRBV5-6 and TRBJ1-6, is DAGVTQSPTHLIKTRGQQVTLRCSPKSGHDTVSWYQQALGQGPQFIFQYYEEEERQRGNFPDRFSGHQFPNYSSELNVNALLLGDSALYLCASSFHTDFPSPLHFGNGTRLTVT.

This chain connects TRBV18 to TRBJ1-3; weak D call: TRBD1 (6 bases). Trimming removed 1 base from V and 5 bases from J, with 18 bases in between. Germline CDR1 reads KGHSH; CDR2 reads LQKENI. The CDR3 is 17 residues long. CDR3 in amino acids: CASSPLTLLGARNTIYF. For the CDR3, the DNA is TGTGCCAGCTCACCACTCACCCTTCTGGGGGCAAGAAACACCATATATTTT.

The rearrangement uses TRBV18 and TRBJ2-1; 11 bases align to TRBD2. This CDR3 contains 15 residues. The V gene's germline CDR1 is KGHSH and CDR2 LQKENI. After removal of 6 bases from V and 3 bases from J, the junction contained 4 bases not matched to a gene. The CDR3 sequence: CASSASGGIYNEQFF. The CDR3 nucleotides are TGTGCCAGCTCGGCTAGCGGGGGGATCTACAATGAGCAGTTCTTC.

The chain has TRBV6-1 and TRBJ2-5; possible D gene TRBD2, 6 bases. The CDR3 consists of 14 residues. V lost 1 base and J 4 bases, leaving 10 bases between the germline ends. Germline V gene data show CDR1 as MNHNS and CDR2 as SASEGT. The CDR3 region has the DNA TGTGCCAGCAGTGAAGGTAGCGGTTCAGAGACCCAGTACTTC. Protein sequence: CASSEGSGSETQYF.

The CDR3 DNA is TGTGCCTGGAACGAAGACCTCTCCTACGAGCAGTACTTC. This encodes CAWNEDLSYEQYF. The chain employs TRBV30 and TRBJ2-7; D not resolved. V dropped 4 bases and J dropped 0 bases, with 10 bases sitting between them. The CDR3 totals 13 residues. Germline V gene lookup returns CDR1 GTSNPN and CDR2 SVGIG (reference sequence).

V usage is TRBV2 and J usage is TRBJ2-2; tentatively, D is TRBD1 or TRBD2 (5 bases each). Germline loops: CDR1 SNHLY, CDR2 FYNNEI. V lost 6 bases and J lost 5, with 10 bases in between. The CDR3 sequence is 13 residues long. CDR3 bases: TGTGCCAGCAGGGGGGAGTCTACCGGGGAGCTGTTTTTT. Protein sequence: CASRGESTGELFF.

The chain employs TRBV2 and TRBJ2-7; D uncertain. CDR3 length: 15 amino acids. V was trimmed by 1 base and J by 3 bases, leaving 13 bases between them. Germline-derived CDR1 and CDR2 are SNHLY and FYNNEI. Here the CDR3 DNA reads TGTGCCAGCAGTGAAGGCCGAAACCCAAACTACGAGCAGTACTTC. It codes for CASSEGRNPNYEQYF.

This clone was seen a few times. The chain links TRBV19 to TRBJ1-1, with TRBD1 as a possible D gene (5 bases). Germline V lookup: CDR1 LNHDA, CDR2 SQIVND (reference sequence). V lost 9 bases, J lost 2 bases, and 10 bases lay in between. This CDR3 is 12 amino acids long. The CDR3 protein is CASAQGNTEAFF. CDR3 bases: TGTGCCAGCGCTCAGGGAAACACTGAAGCTTTCTTT.

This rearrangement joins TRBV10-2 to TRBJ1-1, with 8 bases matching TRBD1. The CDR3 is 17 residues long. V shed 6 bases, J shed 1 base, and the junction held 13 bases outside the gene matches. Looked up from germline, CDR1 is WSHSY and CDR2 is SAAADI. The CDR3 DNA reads TGCGCCAGCAGCGCCGACAGGGGAGGAACCAGGAACACTGAAGCTTTCTTT. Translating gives CASSADRGGTRNTEAFF.

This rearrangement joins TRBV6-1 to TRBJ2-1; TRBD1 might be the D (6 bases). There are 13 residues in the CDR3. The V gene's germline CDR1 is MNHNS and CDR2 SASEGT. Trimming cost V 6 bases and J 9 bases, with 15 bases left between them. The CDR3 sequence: CASRKDSRGEQFF. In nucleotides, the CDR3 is TGTGCCAGCAGGAAGGACAGTAGGGGTGAGCAGTTCTTC.